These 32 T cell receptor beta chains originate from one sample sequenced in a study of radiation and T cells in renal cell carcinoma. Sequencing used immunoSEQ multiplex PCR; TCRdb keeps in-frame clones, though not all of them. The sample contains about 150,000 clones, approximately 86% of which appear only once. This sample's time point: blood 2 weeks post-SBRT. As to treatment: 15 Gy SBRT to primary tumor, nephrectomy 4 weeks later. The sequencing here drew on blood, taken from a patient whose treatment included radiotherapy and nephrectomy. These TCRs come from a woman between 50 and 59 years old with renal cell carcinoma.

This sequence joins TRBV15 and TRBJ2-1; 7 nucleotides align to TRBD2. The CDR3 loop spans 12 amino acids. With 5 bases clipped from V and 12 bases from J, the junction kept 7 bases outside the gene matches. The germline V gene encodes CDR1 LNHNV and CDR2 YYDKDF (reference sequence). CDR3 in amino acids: CATSGRAQGQFF. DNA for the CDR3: TGTGCCACCAGCGGGAGGGCCCAAGGGCAGTTCTTC.

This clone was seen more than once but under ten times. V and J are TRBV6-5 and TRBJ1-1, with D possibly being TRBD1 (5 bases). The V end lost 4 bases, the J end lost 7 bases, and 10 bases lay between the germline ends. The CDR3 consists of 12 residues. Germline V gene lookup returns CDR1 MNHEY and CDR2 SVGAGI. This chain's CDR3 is CASSFRDGEAFF. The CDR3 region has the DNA TGTGCCAGCAGTTTCCGGGACGGTGAAGCTTTCTTT.

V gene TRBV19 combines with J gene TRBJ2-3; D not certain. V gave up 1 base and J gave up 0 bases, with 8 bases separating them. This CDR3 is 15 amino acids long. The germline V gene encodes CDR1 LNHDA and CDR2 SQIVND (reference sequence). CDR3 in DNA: TGTGCCAGTAGTATAGCCCCCAGGAGCACAGATACGCAGTATTTT. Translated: CASSIAPRSTDTQYF.

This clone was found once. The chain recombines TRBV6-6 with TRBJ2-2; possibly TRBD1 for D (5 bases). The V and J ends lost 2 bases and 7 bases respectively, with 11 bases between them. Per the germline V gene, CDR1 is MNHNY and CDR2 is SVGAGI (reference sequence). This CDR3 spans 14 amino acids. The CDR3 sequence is CASSYGVQDGELFF. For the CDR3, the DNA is TGTGCCAGCAGTTACGGGGTACAGGACGGGGAGCTGTTTTTT.

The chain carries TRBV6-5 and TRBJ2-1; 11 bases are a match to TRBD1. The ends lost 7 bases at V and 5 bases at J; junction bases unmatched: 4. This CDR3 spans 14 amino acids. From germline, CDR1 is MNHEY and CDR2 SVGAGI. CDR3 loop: CASNPGQGDNEQFF. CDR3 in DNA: TGTGCCAGCAATCCGGGACAGGGGGACAATGAGCAGTTCTTC.

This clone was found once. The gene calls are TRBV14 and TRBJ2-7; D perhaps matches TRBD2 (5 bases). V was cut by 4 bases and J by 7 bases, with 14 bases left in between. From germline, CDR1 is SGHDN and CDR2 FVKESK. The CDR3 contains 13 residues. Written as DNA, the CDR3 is TGTGCCAGCAGCCCCCGGAGGTCTGGGGAGCAGTACTTC. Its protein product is CASSPRRSGEQYF.

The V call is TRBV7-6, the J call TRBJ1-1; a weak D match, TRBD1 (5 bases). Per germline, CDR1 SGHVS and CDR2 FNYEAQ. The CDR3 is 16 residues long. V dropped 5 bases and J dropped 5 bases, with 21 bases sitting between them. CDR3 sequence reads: CASSPDAGGLWTEAFF. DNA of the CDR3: TGTGCCAGCAGCCCGGACGCGGGGGGTCTTTGGACTGAAGCTTTCTTT.

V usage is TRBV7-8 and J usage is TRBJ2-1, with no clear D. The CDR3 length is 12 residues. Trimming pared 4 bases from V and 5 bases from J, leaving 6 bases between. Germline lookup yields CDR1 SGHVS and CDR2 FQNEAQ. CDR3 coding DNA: TGTGCCAGCAGCTGGACCAACAATGAGCAGTTCTTC. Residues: CASSWTNNEQFF.

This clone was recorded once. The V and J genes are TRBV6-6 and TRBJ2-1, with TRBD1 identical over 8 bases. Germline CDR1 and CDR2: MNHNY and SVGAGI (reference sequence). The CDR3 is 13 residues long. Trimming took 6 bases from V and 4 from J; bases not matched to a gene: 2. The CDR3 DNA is TGTGCCAGCAGGGGACAGGCTTACAATGAGCAGTTCTTC. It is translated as CASRGQAYNEQFF.

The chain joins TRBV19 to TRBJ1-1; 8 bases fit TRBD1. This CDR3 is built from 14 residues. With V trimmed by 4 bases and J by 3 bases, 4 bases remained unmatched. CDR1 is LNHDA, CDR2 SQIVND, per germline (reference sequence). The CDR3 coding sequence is TGTGCCAGTAGTACCGACAGGGGTTACACTGAAGCTTTCTTT. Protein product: CASSTDRGYTEAFF.

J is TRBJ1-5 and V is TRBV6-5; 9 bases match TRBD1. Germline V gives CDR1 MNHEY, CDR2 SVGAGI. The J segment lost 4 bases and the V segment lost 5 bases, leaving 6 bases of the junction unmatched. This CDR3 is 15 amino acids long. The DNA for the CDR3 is TGTGCCAGCAGTAGACAGGGGGTAGGGAATCAGCCCCAGCATTTT. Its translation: CASSRQGVGNQPQHF.

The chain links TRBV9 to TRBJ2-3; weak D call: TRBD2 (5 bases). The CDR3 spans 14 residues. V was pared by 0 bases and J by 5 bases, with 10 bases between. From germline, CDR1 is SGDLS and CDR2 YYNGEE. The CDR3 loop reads CASSVVSAGDTQYF. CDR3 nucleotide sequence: TGTGCCAGCAGCGTAGTCTCCGCGGGAGATACGCAGTATTTT.

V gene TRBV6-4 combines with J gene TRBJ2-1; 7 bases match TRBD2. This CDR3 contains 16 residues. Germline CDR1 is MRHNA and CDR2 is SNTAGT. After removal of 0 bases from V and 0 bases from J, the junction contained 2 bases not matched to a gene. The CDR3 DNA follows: TGTGCCAGCAGTGACTCGGGGGGGAGCTCCTACAATGAGCAGTTCTTC. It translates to CASSDSGGSSYNEQFF.

The CDR3 DNA is TGCGCCAGCAGCCAAGATCTCGGCAGGGTTAATGAGCAGTTCTTC. This translates into CASSQDLGRVNEQFF. The gene calls are TRBV4-3 and TRBJ2-1; tentatively, D is TRBD1 (5 bases). V lost 0 bases, J lost 7 bases, and 13 bases lay in between. The CDR3 sequence is 15 residues long. Germline loops: CDR1 LGHNA, CDR2 YSLEER.

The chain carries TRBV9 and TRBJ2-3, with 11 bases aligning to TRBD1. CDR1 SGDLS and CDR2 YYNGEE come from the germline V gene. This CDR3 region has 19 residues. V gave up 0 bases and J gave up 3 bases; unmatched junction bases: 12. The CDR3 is CASSVVVPGQGGRTDTQYF. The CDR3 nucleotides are TGTGCCAGCAGCGTAGTCGTGCCGGGACAGGGGGGGAGAACAGATACGCAGTATTTT.

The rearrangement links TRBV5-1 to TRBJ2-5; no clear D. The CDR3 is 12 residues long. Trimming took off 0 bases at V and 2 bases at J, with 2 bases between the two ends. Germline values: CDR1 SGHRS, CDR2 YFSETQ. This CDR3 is CASSLDQETQYF. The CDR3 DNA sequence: TGCGCCAGCAGCTTGGATCAAGAGACCCAGTACTTC. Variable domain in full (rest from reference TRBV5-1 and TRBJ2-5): KAGVTQTPRYLIKTRGQQVTLSCSPISGHRSVSWYQQTPGQGLQFLFEYFSETQRNKGNFPGRFSGRQFSNSRSEMNVSTLELGDSALYLCASSLDQETQYFGPGTRLLVL.

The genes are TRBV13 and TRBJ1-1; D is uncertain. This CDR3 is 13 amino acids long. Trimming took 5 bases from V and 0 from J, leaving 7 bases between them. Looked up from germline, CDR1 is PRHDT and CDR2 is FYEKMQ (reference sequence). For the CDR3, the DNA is TGTGCCAGCAGCCCAGAGTTGAACACTGAAGCTTTCTTT. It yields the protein CASSPELNTEAFF.

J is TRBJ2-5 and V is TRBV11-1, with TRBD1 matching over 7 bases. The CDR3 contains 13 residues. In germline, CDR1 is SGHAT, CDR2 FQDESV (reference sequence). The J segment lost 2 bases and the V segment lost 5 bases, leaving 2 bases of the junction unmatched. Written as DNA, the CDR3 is TGTGCCAGCAGCAGGGACAGACAAGAGACCCAGTACTTC. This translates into CASSRDRQETQYF.

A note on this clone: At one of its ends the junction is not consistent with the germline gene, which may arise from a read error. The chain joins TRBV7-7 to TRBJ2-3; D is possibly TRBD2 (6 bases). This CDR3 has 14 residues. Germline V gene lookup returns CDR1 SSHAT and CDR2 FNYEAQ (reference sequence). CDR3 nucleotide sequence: TGTGCTAGCAGCCTCGGGGGACGCACAGATACGCAGTATTTT. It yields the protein CASSLGGRTDTQYF.

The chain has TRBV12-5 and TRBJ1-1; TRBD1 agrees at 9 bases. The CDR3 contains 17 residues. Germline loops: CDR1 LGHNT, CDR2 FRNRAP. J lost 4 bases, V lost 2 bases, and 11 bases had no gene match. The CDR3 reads CASGLPQDRGILTEAFF. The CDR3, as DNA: TGTGCTAGTGGTTTGCCCCAAGACAGGGGGATCCTCACTGAAGCTTTCTTT.

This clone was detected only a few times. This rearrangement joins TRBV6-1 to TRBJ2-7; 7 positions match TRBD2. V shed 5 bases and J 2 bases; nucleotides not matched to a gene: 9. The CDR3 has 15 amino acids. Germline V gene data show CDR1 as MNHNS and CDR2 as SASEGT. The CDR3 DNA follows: TGTGCCAGCAGTACCGAGCGGGGCCAAACCTACGAGCAGTACTTC. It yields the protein CASSTERGQTYEQYF.

The CDR3 sequence: CASSFRGDGTDTQYF. Here the CDR3 DNA reads TGTGCCAGCAGTTTTCGGGGGGACGGCACAGATACGCAGTATTTT. J is TRBJ2-3 and V is TRBV27; 7 bases map to TRBD2. Germline V lookup: CDR1 MNHEY, CDR2 SMNVEV (reference sequence). The junction had 4 bases not matched to a gene; V was cut back by 3 bases and J by 1 base. This CDR3 contains 15 residues.

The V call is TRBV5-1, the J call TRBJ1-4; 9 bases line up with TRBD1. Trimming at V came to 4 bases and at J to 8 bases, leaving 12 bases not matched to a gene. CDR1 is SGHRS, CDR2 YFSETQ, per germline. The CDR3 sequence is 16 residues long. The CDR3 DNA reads TGCGCCAGCAGCCTTTCCTCGGGACAGGGAGGGGAAAAACTGTTTTTT. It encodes CASSLSSGQGGEKLFF.

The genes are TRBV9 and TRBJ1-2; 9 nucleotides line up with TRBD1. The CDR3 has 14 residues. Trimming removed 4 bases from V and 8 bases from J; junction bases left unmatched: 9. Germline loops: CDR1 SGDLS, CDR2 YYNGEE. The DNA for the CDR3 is TGTGCCAGCAGCCCAGGGACAGGGACGCGGGGCTACACCTTC. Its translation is CASSPGTGTRGYTF.

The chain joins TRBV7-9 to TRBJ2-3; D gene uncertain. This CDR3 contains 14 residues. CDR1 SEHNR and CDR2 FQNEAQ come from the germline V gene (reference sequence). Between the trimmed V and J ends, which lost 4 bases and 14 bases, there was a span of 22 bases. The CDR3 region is CASSSPRFTWVGYF. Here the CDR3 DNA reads TGTGCCAGCAGCTCCCCCCGATTCACATGGGTAGGGTATTTT.

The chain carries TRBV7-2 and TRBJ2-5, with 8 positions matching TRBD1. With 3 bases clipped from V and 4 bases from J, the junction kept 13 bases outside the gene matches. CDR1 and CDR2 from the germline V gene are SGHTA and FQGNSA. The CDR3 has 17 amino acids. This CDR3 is CASSFQGAVANRETQYF. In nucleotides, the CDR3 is TGTGCCAGCAGCTTCCAGGGGGCGGTTGCAAATAGAGAGACCCAGTACTTC.

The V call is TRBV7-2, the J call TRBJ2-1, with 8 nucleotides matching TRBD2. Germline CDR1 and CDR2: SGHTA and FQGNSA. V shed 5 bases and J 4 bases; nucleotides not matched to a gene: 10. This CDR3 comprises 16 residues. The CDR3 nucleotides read TGTGCCAGCAGCGTAAATAGCGGGGCTTTGTACAATGAGCAGTTCTTC. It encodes CASSVNSGALYNEQFF.

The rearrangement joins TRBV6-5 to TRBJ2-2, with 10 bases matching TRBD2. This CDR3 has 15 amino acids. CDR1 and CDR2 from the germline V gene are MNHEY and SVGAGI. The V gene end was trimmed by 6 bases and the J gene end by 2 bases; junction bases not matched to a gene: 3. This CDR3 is CASRSGGANTGELFF. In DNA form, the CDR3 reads TGTGCCAGCAGAAGCGGGGGGGCAAACACCGGGGAGCTGTTTTTT.

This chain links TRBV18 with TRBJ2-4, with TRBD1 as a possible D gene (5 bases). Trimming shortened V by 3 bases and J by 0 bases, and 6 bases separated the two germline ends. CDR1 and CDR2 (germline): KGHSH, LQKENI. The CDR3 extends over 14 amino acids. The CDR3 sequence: CASSPRAAKNIQYF. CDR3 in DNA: TGTGCCAGCTCACCCAGGGCAGCCAAAAACATTCAGTACTTC.

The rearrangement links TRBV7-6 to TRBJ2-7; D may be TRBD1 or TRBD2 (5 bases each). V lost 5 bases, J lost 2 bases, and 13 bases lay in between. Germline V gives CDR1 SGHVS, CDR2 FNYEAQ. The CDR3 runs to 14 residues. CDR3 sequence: CASSARPGPYEQYF. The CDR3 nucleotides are TGTGCCAGCAGCGCACGGCCGGGACCCTACGAGCAGTACTTC.

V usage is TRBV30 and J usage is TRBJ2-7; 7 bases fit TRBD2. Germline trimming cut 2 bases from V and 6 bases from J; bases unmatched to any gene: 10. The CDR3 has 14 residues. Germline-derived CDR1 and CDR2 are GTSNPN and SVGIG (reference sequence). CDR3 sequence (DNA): TGTGCCTGGAGTAACGGACTAGGCTACTTCGAGCAGTACTTC. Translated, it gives CAWSNGLGYFEQYF.

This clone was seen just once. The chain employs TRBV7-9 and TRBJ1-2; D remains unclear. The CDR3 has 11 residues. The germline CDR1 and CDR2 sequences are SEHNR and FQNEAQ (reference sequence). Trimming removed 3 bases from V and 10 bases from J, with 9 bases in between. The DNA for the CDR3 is TGTGCCAGCAGCTTCGAAAGGGCCTACACCTTC. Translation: CASSFERAYTF.